Listed here are 17 T cell receptor beta chains from one sample, sequenced in a study of blood T cell repertoires in COVID-19. This table comes from immunoSEQ multiplex PCR, and its TCRdb copy is limited to in-frame clones, with some not included. The repertoire consists of fewer than 350,000 clones, with about 91% occurring once and the leading ten covering 1.5% to 2%. Sequencing was performed on peripheral blood. Source of these receptors: a woman aged 25-40 years with COVID-19, enrolled during active disease.

The chain is built from TRBV27 and TRBJ1-1, with unresolved D. The CDR3 consists of 17 residues. Germline-derived CDR1 and CDR2 are MNHEY and SMNVEV (reference sequence). V was pared by 5 bases and J by 4 bases, with 23 bases between. DNA for the CDR3: TGTGCCAGCAGTCTCACGGGAGAGGACCCGCTGGGCACTGAAGCTTTCTTT. This sequence encodes CASSLTGEDPLGTEAFF.

The gene calls are TRBV9 and TRBJ1-1; D may be TRBD1 (6 bases). The V gene's germline CDR1 is SGDLS and CDR2 YYNGEE. CDR3 size: 12 residues. Trimming stripped 0 bases from V and 6 bases from J, with 6 bases between. The CDR3: CASSVGGPEAFF. As DNA, the CDR3 is TGTGCCAGCAGCGTAGGGGGGCCTGAAGCTTTCTTT.

The V gene is TRBV5-6, the J gene TRBJ2-5, with TRBD1 matching over 8 bases. The CDR3 has 15 amino acids. V gave up 4 bases and J gave up 3 bases; unmatched junction bases: 8. CDR1 is SGHDT, CDR2 YYEEEE, per germline. CDR3 nucleotide sequence: TGTGCCAGCAGCATTGCAGGGGGCCATAAAGAGACCCAGTACTTC. Translation gives CASSIAGGHKETQYF.

The rearrangement uses TRBV12-3 or TRBV12-4 and TRBJ2-1; 8 bases are shared with TRBD1. The CDR3 loop spans 12 amino acids. The trim removed 6 bases at V and 8 bases at J, leaving 3 bases unmatched. CDR3 residues: CASRPQGDEQFF. CDR3 sequence (DNA): TGTGCCAGCAGACCACAGGGGGATGAGCAGTTCTTC.

The chain has TRBV30 and TRBJ1-6, with 9 bases matching TRBD1. Germline V lookup: CDR1 GTSNPN, CDR2 SVGIG (reference sequence). Unmatched junction bases numbered 5, after V lost 2 bases and J lost 9 bases. CDR3 length equals 14 residues. CDR3 residues: CAWSRDRVRSPLHF. CDR3 DNA: TGTGCCTGGAGTCGGGACAGGGTACGTTCACCCCTCCACTTT.

The chain recombines TRBV4-1 with TRBJ1-5; 8 nucleotides agree with TRBD1. This CDR3 is built from 17 residues. Germline trimming cut 2 bases from V and 4 bases from J; bases unmatched to any gene: 10. Germline lookup yields CDR1 MGHRA and CDR2 YSYEKL. CDR3 coding DNA: TGCGCCAGCAGCCAATATTTACAGGGGGTTACTAATCAGCCCCAGCATTTT. Amino acid sequence: CASSQYLQGVTNQPQHF.

This clone has only one observation. The rearrangement uses TRBV11-2 and TRBJ2-1, with 8 positions matching TRBD2. The CDR3 totals 12 residues. V was pared by 5 bases and J by 9 bases, with 3 bases of the junction left unmatched. Germline V CDR1 and CDR2: SGHAT, FQNNGV. The CDR3 DNA follows: TGTGCCAGCAGCATGCTAGCGGGTGAGCAGTTCTTC. Its protein product is CASSMLAGEQFF.

This chain links TRBV4-2 with TRBJ1-3; tentative D call: TRBD1 (6 bases). The V end was cut by 8 bases, the J end by 1 base, with 9 bases between. Looked up from germline, CDR1 is LGHNA and CDR2 is YNFKEQ. CDR3 length: 13 residues. The chain's CDR3 is CASFGQSGNTIYF. DNA of the CDR3: TGTGCCAGCTTCGGACAGTCTGGAAACACCATATATTTT.

This clone has a single count. The CDR3 protein is CASSPGGIWNTEAFF. In DNA, the CDR3 is TGCGCCAGCAGCCCGGGGGGGATATGGAACACTGAAGCTTTCTTT. The V call is TRBV5-1, the J call TRBJ1-1, with TRBD1 as a possible D gene (5 bases). The CDR3 runs 15 residues. V was pared by 4 bases and J by 1 base, with 14 bases between. Germline CDR1 SGHRS, CDR2 YFSETQ.

CDR3 DNA: TGTGCCACCAGTGATCCCGGGACAGGGAATGAGCAGTTCTTC. Protein: CATSDPGTGNEQFF. The chain recombines TRBV24-1 with TRBJ2-1; 9 positions agree with TRBD1. Germline trimming cut 3 bases from V and 7 bases from J; bases unmatched to any gene: 3. Germline lookup yields CDR1 KGHDR and CDR2 SFDVKD. This CDR3 is built from 14 residues.

The chain is built from TRBV2 and TRBJ2-7, with D hard to call. CDR3 length: 13 amino acids. Germline assignment: CDR1 SNHLY and CDR2 FYNNEI. The ends were cut back, 4 bases at V and 2 bases at J, with 9 bases in the middle. Here the CDR3 DNA reads TGTGCCAGCAGTGGAGGCAGAACCTACGAGCAGTACTTC. Protein sequence: CASSGGRTYEQYF.

The chain recombines TRBV3-1 (or the pseudogene TRBV3-2) with TRBJ2-5; D gene unclear. The germline V and J ends were trimmed by 4 bases and 2 bases, with 11 bases remaining between them. The CDR3 covers 14 residues. In germline, CDR1 is LGHDT, CDR2 YNNKEL (reference sequence). The CDR3 DNA is TGTGCCAGCAGCCTGGTACCCGGGCAAGAGACCCAGTACTTC. This gives the protein CASSLVPGQETQYF.

J is TRBJ1-6 and V is TRBV30; D is ambiguous. V dropped 2 bases and J dropped 7 bases, with 9 bases sitting between them. This CDR3 contains 13 residues. Germline assignment: CDR1 GTSNPN and CDR2 SVGIG (reference sequence). The CDR3 is CAWSLQTNSPLHF. The CDR3 DNA follows: TGTGCCTGGAGTCTACAGACGAATTCACCCCTCCACTTT.

The V call is TRBV24-1, the J call TRBJ1-2; TRBD1 aligns across 10 bases. The germline V gene has CDR1 KGHDR and CDR2 SFDVKD. This CDR3 region has 15 residues. Trimming at V came to 3 bases and at J to 10 bases, leaving 10 bases not matched to a gene. The CDR3 coding sequence is TGTGCCACCAGTGATGGGGACAGGGGATCTCACCCCTACACCTTC. Translating gives CATSDGDRGSHPYTF.

This clone appeared a single time. The chain combines TRBV19 with TRBJ2-4, with D uncertain. The CDR3 spans 15 residues. Germline CDR1 is LNHDA and CDR2 is SQIVND (reference sequence). V gave up 5 bases and J gave up 0 bases, with 11 bases separating them. Written as DNA, the CDR3 is TGTGCCAGTAGTTCCTCCGTTAAAGCCAAAAACATTCAGTACTTC. Its protein is CASSSSVKAKNIQYF.

The V call is TRBV14, the J call TRBJ1-1; D remains ambiguous. CDR1 is SGHDN, CDR2 FVKESK, per germline. V lost 4 bases and J 0 bases, leaving 6 bases between the germline ends. CDR3 length: 13 amino acids. In DNA, the CDR3 is TGTGCCAGCAGCCTATACATGAACACTGAAGCTTTCTTT. Translated: CASSLYMNTEAFF.

The chain combines TRBV6-1 with TRBJ1-2; TRBD1 agrees at 9 bases. This CDR3 contains 15 residues. V lost 2 bases to trimming and J lost 10 bases; unmatched junction nucleotides: 11. Germline CDR1 and CDR2: MNHNS and SASEGT. The CDR3 DNA follows: TGTGCCAGCAGTGAACTGGGACAGGGAGGCTTTAACTACACCTTC. Encoded protein: CASSELGQGGFNYTF.